This is a list of T cell receptor beta chains from one sample in a study of blood T cell repertoires in COVID-19. Libraries were prepared by immunoSEQ multiplex PCR; TCRdb keeps only in-frame clonotypes and omits some of them. Of about 130,000 clones listed, about 91% are singletons. The sequenced material came from peripheral blood. These receptors were taken from a man aged 50 to 60 with acute or convalescent COVID-19. Both conserved end residues are part of each CDR3. A D gene is named only where the DNA matches it firmly. Part of the rows lack a size; the others show once, few, many or a class for expanded clones.

v_gene	d_gene	j_gene	abundance	CDR3aa	CDR3nt
TRBV6-1	-	TRBJ1-4	-	CASSASGARTNEKLFF	TGTGCCAGCAGTGCCTCAGGGGCCAGGACTAATGAAAAACTGTTTTTT
TRBV4-1	TRBD1	TRBJ1-1	-	CASSPRQGLPNTEAFF	TGCGCCAGCAGCCCACGACAGGGTTTGCCGAACACTGAAGCTTTCTTT
TRBV12-3/TRBV12-4	TRBD1	TRBJ2-2	-	CASSSGTAGELFF	TGTGCCAGCAGTTCGGGGACAGCCGGGGAGCTGTTTTTT
TRBV5-1	TRBD1	TRBJ2-7	-	CASSALTGGAVPYEQYF	TGCGCCAGCAGCGCACTCACAGGGGGCGCGGTACCCTACGAGCAGTACTTC
TRBV10-1	-	TRBJ1-2	-	CASSDGDWGYTF	TGCGCCAGCAGTGACGGGGACTGGGGCTACACCTTC
TRBV21-1	-	TRBJ1-3	-	CASSKAEETGCDGNTIYF	TGTGCCAGCAGCAAAGCTGAGGAGACAGGGTGTGATGGAAACACCATATATTTT
TRBV3-1/TRBV3-2	-	TRBJ1-2	-	CASSQDLPGMGGYTF	TGTGCCAGCAGCCAAGATCTTCCAGGGATGGGCGGCTACACCTTC
TRBV20-1	TRBD1	TRBJ1-2	few	CSASTGVGYTF	TGCAGTGCTAGCACAGGGGTCGGCTACACCTTC
TRBV5-1	TRBD1	TRBJ2-5	-	CASSSGTGDGETQYF	TGCGCCAGCAGCTCCGGGACAGGGGATGGGGAGACCCAGTACTTC
TRBV5-6	TRBD1	TRBJ2-7	-	CASSLMGRQGIDEQYF	TGTGCCAGCAGCTTGATGGGGAGACAGGGGATCGACGAGCAGTACTTC
TRBV28	-	TRBJ2-7	-	CASVTNSYEQYF	TGTGCCAGCGTTACTAATTCCTACGAGCAGTACTTC
TRBV2	TRBD2	TRBJ2-5	-	CASQLGLAGETQYF	TGTGCCAGCCAACTGGGACTAGCGGGAGAGACCCAGTACTTC
TRBV10-2	TRBD1	TRBJ1-5	-	CASSAGDSQPQHF	TGCGCCAGCAGTGCGGGGGACAGTCAGCCCCAGCATTTT
TRBV11-2	TRBD2	TRBJ2-7	-	CASSLDDPLRGGGTYEQYF	TGTGCCAGCAGCTTAGACGACCCTCTCAGGGGCGGGGGGACCTACGAGCAGTACTTC
TRBV29-1	-	TRBJ1-3	medium-sized	CSVQTGLSIYF	TGCAGCGTCCAAACAGGGCTATCCATATATTTT
TRBV11-3	TRBD2	TRBJ2-1	-	CASSLTSSGPPYNEQFF	TGTGCCAGCAGCTTGACCTCTAGCGGGCCACCCTACAATGAGCAGTTCTTC
TRBV14	-	TRBJ2-2	once	CASSHRNTGELFF	TGTGCCAGCAGTCATAGGAACACCGGGGAGCTGTTTTTT
TRBV28	-	TRBJ1-1	-	CASSFWELGGAALVREAFF	TGTGCCAGCAGTTTTTGGGAGTTGGGGGGGGCGGCCCTGGTGAGGGAAGCTTTCTTT
TRBV6-5	-	TRBJ2-2	-	CASSSGVVRTGELFF	TGTGCCAGCAGCTCGGGAGTAGTTCGGACCGGGGAGCTGTTTTTT
TRBV14	-	TRBJ1-1	-	CASSYRNTEAFF	TGTGCCAGCAGCTACAGGAACACTGAAGCTTTCTTT
TRBV5-1	TRBD1	TRBJ2-7	once	CASSSQGVHDEQYF	TGCGCCAGCAGCTCACAGGGGGTCCATGACGAGCAGTACTTC
TRBV5-4	TRBD2	TRBJ2-5	-	CASSSTSGIGETQYF	TGTGCCAGCAGCTCGACTAGCGGGATTGGTGAGACCCAGTACTTC
TRBV6-1	-	TRBJ1-4	-	CASSEASGANEKLFF	TGTGCCAGCAGTGAAGCGAGTGGGGCGAATGAAAAACTGTTTTTT
TRBV10-3	-	TRBJ2-1	-	CAISDARSSYNEQFF	TGTGCCATCAGTGACGCGAGGAGCTCCTACAATGAGCAGTTCTTC
TRBV7-3	-	TRBJ2-5	-	CASSLTGGVQETQYF	TGTGCCAGCAGCTTGACGGGGGGCGTACAAGAGACCCAGTACTTC
TRBV5-1	TRBD1	TRBJ1-2	-	CASSLVTGGYFYGYTF	TGCGCCAGCAGCTTGGTCACAGGGGGATACTTCTATGGCTACACCTTC
TRBV6-1	TRBD1	TRBJ2-5	-	CASSEGQNWETQYF	TGTGCCAGCAGTGAGGGACAGAACTGGGAGACCCAGTACTTC
TRBV7-2	TRBD1	TRBJ2-7	-	CASSSASRQGEQYF	TGTGCCAGCAGCTCGGCATCCCGACAGGGTGAGCAGTACTTC
TRBV5-1	TRBD2	TRBJ2-7	-	CASSFGGGAYEQYF	TGCGCCAGCAGCTTTGGTGGGGGGGCCTACGAGCAGTACTTC
TRBV6-5	-	TRBJ2-7	-	CASRPGTGLLYEQYF	TGTGCCAGCCGACCGGGGACTGGGCTCCTCTACGAGCAGTACTTC
TRBV14	-	TRBJ1-4	once	CASSQDQTGYREKVFF	TGTGCCAGCAGCCAAGATCAGACAGGCTATCGTGAAAAGGTGTTTTTT
TRBV28	-	TRBJ1-5	-	CASSLALSNQPQHF	TGTGCCAGCAGTTTGGCCCTTAGCAATCAGCCCCAGCATTTT
TRBV28	-	TRBJ1-1	once	CASSGGGSANTEAFF	TGTGCCAGCAGTGGGGGGGGAAGCGCGAACACTGAAGCTTTCTTT
TRBV5-4	-	TRBJ2-5	-	CASSLMLGRRFLETQYF	TGTGCCAGCAGCTTGATGCTGGGGAGACGGTTTTTAGAGACCCAGTACTTC
TRBV6-5	-	TRBJ1-6	once	CASLLYSYNSPLHF	TGTGCCTCGCTACTTTACTCCTATAATTCACCCCTCCACTTT
TRBV5-5	-	TRBJ1-5	-	CASSFRQGLQPQHF	TGTGCCAGCAGCTTTCGGCAGGGCCTTCAGCCCCAGCATTTT
TRBV10-2	TRBD1	TRBJ1-1	-	CASSELGRGDTEAFF	TGCGCCAGCAGTGAGCTCGGCAGGGGGGACACTGAAGCTTTCTTT
TRBV7-2	TRBD2	TRBJ2-7	-	CASSPLAGGAYEQYF	TGTGCCAGCAGCCCGCTAGCGGGGGGGGCCTACGAGCAGTACTTC
TRBV4-1	-	TRBJ2-5	once	CASSQDQNSQETQYF	TGCGCCAGCAGCCAAGATCAGAACAGTCAAGAGACCCAGTACTTC
TRBV5-1	TRBD1	TRBJ1-2	-	CASSLRQGNYGYTF	TGCGCCAGCAGCTTGCGACAGGGGAACTATGGCTACACCTTC
TRBV5-4	TRBD2	TRBJ2-3	-	CASSSGLAGSDTQYF	TGTGCCAGCAGTTCGGGACTAGCGGGGTCAGATACGCAGTATTTT
TRBV27	-	TRBJ1-6	-	CASSYGGLNSPLHF	TGTGCCAGCAGCTACGGAGGGTTGAATTCACCCCTCCACTTT
TRBV25-1	-	TRBJ2-1	-	CASSVPGLRDEQFF	TGTGCCAGCAGTGTTCCGGGACTGCGGGATGAGCAGTTCTTC
TRBV27	-	TRBJ2-7	-	CASSHLGPSYEQYF	TGTGCCAGCAGTCATCTGGGCCCGTCCTACGAGCAGTACTTC